This entry features one T cell receptor (beta chain) sequence. This record belongs to a study of shared clonotypes between healthy human individuals. The CDR3 is 17 amino acids. The junction had 13 bases not matched to a gene; V was cut back by 4 bases and J by 4 bases. Germline V CDR1 and CDR2: SGHNT, YYREEE (reference sequence). Sequencing was performed with immunoSEQ multiplex PCR; in TCRdb, only in-frame clones are kept and a portion is missing. The sample consists of about 1.5 million clones, around 95% of them appearing once. The sequenced sample consisted of naive CD4+ T cells sorted from blood. The subset is: CD45RA+ positively selected. The rearrangement links TRBV5-4 to TRBJ2-1, with 8 bases matching TRBD1. This receptor was obtained from a man aged 30 to 39 in good health. CDR3 region: CASSPGRTGPTYNEQFF. The CDR3 nucleotides read TGTGCCAGCAGCCCCGGCCGGACAGGGCCAACTTACAATGAGCAGTTCTTC.